This T cell receptor (beta chain) is drawn from a study of T cells in tuberculosis. V was cut by 7 bases and J by 1 base, with 10 bases left in between. This CDR3 is 12 amino acids long. Germline CDR1 SQVTM, CDR2 ANQGSEA. Time point here: new active TB diagnosis, blood taken before or within 7 days of starting treatment. Confirmation came from sputum smear and/or culture positivity for M. tuberculosis. On average about 100,000 T cells per donor were immunosequenced. The protocol was immunoSEQ multiplex PCR, while the TCRdb copy is restricted to in-frame clones and leaves out a portion. Of over 25,000 clones detected, roughly 94% appear once; the ten largest clones hold 6.8%.

This specimen was PBMCs, taken at tuberculosis diagnosis. The origin of this receptor is an adult with tuberculosis. V gene TRBV29-1 combines with J gene TRBJ1-1; TRBD1 is a possible D gene (6 bases). The CDR3 here is CSAPDRNTEAFF. The CDR3 DNA sequence: TGCAGCGCTCCGGACAGGAACACTGAAGCTTTCTTT.